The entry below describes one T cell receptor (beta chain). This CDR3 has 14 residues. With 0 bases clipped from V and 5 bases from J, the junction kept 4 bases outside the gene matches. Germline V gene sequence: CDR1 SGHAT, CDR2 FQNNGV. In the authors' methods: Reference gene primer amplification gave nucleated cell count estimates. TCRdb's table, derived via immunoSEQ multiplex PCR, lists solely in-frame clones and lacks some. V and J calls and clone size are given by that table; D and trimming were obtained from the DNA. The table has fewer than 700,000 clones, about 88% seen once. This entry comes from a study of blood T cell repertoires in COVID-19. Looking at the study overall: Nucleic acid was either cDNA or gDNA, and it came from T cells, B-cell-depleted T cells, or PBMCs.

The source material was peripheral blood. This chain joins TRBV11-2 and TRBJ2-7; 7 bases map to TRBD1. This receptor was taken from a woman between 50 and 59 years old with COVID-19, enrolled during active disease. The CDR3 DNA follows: TGTGCCAGCAGCTTAGACGGAACAGGGGACGAGCAGTACTTC. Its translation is CASSLDGTGDEQYF.